This TCR beta chain was documented in a study of blood T cell repertoires in COVID-19. The method was immunoSEQ multiplex PCR; TCRdb's version includes in-frame clones alone and lacks a portion of them. The repertoire includes fewer than 250,000 clones, around 84% of them detected once, and about 3.2% sits in the top ten. This CDR3 contains 16 residues. J lost 9 bases, V lost 2 bases, and 13 bases had no gene match. Germline V gene lookup returns CDR1 KGHSH and CDR2 LQKENI. This rearrangement joins TRBV18 to TRBJ2-5, with 9 bases identical to TRBD2. Sequenced: PBMCs or T cells enriched from blood (not recorded which). This TCR derives from a woman aged 25-40 years who had been exposed to COVID-19. The CDR3 spells CASSPSPPASGEAQYF. The CDR3 region has the DNA TGTGCCAGCTCACCATCCCCCCCGGCTAGCGGGGAGGCCCAGTACTTC.